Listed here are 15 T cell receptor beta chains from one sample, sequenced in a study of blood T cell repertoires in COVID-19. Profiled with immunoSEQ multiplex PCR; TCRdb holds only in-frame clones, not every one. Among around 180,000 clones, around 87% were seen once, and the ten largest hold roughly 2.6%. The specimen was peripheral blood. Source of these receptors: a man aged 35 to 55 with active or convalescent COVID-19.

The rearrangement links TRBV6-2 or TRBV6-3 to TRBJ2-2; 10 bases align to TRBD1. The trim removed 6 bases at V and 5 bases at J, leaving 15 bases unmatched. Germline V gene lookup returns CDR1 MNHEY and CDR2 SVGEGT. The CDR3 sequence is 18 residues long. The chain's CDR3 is CASSRRGAGTGVTGELFF. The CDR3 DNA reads TGTGCCAGCAGCCGCAGAGGAGCCGGGACAGGGGTAACCGGGGAGCTGTTTTTT.

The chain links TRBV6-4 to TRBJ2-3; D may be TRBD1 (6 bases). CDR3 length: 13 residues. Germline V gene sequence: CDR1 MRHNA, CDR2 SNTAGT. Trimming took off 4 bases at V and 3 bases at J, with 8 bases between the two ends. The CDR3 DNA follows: TGTGCCAGCAGTGCACAGGGTACAGATACGCAGTATTTT. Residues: CASSAQGTDTQYF.

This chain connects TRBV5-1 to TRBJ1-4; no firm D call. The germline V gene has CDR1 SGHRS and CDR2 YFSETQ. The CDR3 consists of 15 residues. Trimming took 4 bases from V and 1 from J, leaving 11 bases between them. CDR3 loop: CASSGLAGTNEKLFF. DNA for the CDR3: TGCGCCAGCAGCGGTTTGGCAGGAACTAATGAAAAACTGTTTTTT.

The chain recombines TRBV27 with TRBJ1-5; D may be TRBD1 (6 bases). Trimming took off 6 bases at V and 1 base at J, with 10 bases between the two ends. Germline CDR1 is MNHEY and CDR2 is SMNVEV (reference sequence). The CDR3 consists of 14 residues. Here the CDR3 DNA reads TGTGCCAGCAGCCGGACAGAAAGCAATCAGCCCCAGCATTTT. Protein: CASSRTESNQPQHF.

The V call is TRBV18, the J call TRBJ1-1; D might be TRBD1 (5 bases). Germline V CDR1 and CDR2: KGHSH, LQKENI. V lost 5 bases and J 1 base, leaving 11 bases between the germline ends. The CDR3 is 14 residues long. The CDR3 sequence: CASSDFQGNTEAFF. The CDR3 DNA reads TGTGCCAGCTCAGACTTTCAGGGGAACACTGAAGCTTTCTTT. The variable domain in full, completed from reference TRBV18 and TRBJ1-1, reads NAGVMQNPRHLVRRRGQEARLRCSPMKGHSHVYWYRQLPEEGLKFMVYLQKENIIDESGMPKERFSAEFPKEGPSILRIQQVVRGDSAAYFCASSDFQGNTEAFFGQGTRLTVV.

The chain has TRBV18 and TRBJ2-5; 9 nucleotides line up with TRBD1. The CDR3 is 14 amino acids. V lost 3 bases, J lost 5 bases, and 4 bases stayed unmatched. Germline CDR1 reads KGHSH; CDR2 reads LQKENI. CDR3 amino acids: CASSPQTGGETQYF. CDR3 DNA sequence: TGTGCCAGCTCACCCCAGACAGGGGGTGAGACCCAGTACTTC.

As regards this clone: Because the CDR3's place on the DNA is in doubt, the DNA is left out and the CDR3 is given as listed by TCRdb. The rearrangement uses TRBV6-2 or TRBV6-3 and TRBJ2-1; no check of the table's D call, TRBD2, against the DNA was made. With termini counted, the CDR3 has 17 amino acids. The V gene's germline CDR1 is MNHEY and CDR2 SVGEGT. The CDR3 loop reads CASSSSPGRRMQNEQFF.

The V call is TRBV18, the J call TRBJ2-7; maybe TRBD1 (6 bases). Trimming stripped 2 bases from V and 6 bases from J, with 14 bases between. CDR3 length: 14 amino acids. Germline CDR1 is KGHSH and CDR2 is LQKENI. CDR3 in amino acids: CASSPNVQGREQYF. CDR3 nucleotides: TGTGCCAGCTCACCAAATGTACAGGGTCGCGAGCAGTACTTC.

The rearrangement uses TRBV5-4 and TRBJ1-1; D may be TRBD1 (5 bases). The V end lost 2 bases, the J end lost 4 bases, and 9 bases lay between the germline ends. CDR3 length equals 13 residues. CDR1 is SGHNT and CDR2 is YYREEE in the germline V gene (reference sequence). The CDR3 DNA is TGTGCCAGCAGCTTAGGGGACTTCACTGAAGCTTTCTTT. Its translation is CASSLGDFTEAFF.

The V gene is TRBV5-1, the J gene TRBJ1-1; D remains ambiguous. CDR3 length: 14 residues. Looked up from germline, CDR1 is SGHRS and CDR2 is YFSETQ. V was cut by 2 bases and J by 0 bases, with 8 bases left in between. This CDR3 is CASSFREMNTEAFF. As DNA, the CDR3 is TGCGCCAGCAGCTTTCGCGAGATGAACACTGAAGCTTTCTTT.

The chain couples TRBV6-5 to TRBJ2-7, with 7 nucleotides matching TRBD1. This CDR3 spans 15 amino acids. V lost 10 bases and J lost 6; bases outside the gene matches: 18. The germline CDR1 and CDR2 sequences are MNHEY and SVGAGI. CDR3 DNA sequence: TGTGCCACTTACCAGGGGACAGCATACACTAGCGAGCAGTACTTC. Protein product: CATYQGTAYTSEQYF.

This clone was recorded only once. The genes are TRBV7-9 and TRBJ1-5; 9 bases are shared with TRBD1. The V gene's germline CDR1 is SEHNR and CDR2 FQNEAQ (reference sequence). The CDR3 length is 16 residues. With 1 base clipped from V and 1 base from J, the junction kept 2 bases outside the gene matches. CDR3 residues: CASSLDGTGSNQPQHF. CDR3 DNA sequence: TGTGCCAGCAGCTTAGATGGGACAGGGAGCAATCAGCCCCAGCATTTT.

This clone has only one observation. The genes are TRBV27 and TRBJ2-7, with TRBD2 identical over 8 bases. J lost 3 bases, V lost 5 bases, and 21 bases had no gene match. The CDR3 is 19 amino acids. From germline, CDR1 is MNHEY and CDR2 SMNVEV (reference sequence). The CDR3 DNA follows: TGTGCCAGCAGTGCCCTGACCACCCAGCCGCGGGGGGACCTCTACGAGCAGTACTTC. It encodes CASSALTTQPRGDLYEQYF.

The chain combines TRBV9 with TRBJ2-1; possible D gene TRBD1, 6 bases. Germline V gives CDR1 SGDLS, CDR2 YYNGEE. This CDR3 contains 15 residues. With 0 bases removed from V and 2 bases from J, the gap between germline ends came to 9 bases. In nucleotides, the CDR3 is TGTGCCAGCAGCGTAGCAGGGGACCCCTACAATGAGCAGTTCTTC. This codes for CASSVAGDPYNEQFF.

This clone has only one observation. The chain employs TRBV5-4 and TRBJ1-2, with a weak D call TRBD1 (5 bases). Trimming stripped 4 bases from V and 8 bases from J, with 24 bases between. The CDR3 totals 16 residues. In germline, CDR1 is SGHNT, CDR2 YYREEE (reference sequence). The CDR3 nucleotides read TGTGCCAGCAGCACCCCCATTGTGGGGCAGGGTAGAGGCTACACCTTC. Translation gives CASSTPIVGQGRGYTF.